The entry that follows covers one T cell receptor beta chain sequence. Its specificity is not known. This entry comes from a study of cytomegalovirus exposure and HLA in healthy donors. Study-level results: Specificity for CMV antigens was confirmed in vitro for a few of the CMV-associated chains. In an earlier analysis, productive rearrangement rates for most beta V segments clustered near 87% or 30%. Across donors, sequencing depth was assumed by presence/absence analyses to be roughly uniform.

A multiplex PCR was run with 60 Vbeta primers and 13 Jbeta primers. Sequencing used immunoSEQ multiplex PCR; TCRdb keeps in-frame clones, though not all of them. The repertoire holds 90,000 to 100,000 clones, with around four fifths as singletons. The sample comprised PBMCs. The TCR comes from a woman aged 60 to 75 in good health and CMV-seronegative.

Here the CDR3 DNA reads TGTGCCAGCAGTGAAGCGAGGGCACCGACCCAGTTCTTC. This sequence encodes CASSEARAPTQFF. The rearrangement links TRBV2 to TRBJ2-1; weak D call: TRBD2 (5 bases). Per germline, CDR1 SNHLY and CDR2 FYNNEI. The CDR3 runs 13 residues. Deletions cut 0 bases from V and 13 bases from J, with 13 bases between.